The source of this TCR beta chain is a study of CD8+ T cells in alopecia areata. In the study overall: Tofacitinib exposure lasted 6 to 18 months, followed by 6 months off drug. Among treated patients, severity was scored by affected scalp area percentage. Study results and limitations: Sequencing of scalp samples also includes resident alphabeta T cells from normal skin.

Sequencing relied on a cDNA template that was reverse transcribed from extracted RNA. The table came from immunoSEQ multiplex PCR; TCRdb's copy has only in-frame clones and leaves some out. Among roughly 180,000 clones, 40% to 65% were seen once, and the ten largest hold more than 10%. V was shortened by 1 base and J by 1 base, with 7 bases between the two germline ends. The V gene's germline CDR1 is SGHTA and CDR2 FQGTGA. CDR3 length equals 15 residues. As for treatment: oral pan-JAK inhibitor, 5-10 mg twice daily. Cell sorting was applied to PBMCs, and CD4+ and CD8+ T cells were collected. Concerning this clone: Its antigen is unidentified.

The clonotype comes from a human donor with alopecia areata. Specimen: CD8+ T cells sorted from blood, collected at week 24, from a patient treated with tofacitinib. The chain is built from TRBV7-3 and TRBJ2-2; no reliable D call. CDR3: CASSLSPGNTGELFF. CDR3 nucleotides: TGTGCCAGCAGCTTAAGTCCGGGGAACACCGGGGAGCTGTTTTTT.